The 25 T cell receptor beta chains listed next were all sequenced from one sample in a study of blood T cells in healthy people across ages. Sample-barcoded 5' priming and a J-beta primer mix drove a second PCR of about 6 to 12 cycles. Via MiXCR, TCRdb re-called the 5' RACE reads, giving one row per CDR3 protein. The sample includes 1.5 million to 2 million distinct CDR3 sequences, 49% of them seen just once. The sample was blood. Every receptor here comes from a woman between 40 and 50 years old in good health.

The V gene is TRBV10-2, the J gene TRBJ1-2, with D possibly TRBD1 on 5 matching bases. Trimming took off 8 bases at V and 0 bases at J, with 13 bases between the two ends. The germline V gene encodes CDR1 WSHSY and CDR2 SAAADI. The CDR3 loop spans 14 amino acids. The CDR3 protein is CASLARGANYGYTF. As DNA, the CDR3 is TGCGCCAGCTTGGCGAGGGGAGCTAACTATGGCTACACCTTC.

This chain connects TRBV10-3 to TRBJ2-7; 11 bases agree with TRBD1. The germline V gene has CDR1 ENHRY and CDR2 SYGVKD. The CDR3 is 14 amino acids. J gave up 0 bases and V 6 bases, and 1 base lay outside the gene matches. CDR3 sequence: CAISGTGGSYEQYF. The CDR3 DNA is TGTGCCATCAGCGGGACAGGGGGCTCCTACGAGCAGTACTTC.

The CDR3 sequence: CASSLSPDLPKESQETQYF. The CDR3 DNA follows: TGTGCCAGCAGTTTATCCCCCGACCTTCCTAAGGAGAGCCAAGAGACCCAGTACTTC. The J gene is TRBJ2-5, the V gene TRBV28; D call uncertain. The germline V gene has CDR1 MDHEN and CDR2 SYDVKM. CDR3 size: 19 residues. With 1 base removed from V and 1 base from J, the gap between germline ends came to 22 bases.

The rearrangement joins TRBV6-1 to TRBJ2-1, with 10 positions matching TRBD1. TRBJ2-7 explains the end of the DNA better; the J call may be wrong. The germline CDR1 and CDR2 sequences are MNHNS and SASEGT. The CDR3 spans 15 residues. Here the CDR3 reads CASTRQGAAYNEQYF. CDR3 DNA sequence: TGTGCCAGCACTAGACAGGGGGCCGCCTACAATGAGCAGTACTTC.

The rearrangement links TRBV2 to TRBJ1-2, with a weak D call TRBD1 (5 bases). Trimming removed 5 bases at V and 4 bases at J, with 14 bases between. Germline CDR1 reads SNHLY; CDR2 reads FYNNEI. The length of the CDR3 is 14 residues. The CDR3 region has the DNA TGTGCCAGCAGTAATGGACAAAGCCCCTATGGCTACACCTTC. The encoded protein is CASSNGQSPYGYTF.

The chain employs TRBV4-3 and TRBJ2-3; 7 bases fit TRBD1. The CDR3 length is 16 residues. V lost 1 base to trimming and J lost 6 bases; unmatched junction nucleotides: 10. Germline V CDR1 and CDR2: LGHNA, YSLEER. The CDR3 reads CASSQVRIGGPDTQYF. The CDR3 coding sequence is TGCGCCAGCAGCCAAGTGAGAATAGGGGGCCCGGATACGCAGTATTTT.

Only a few counts were recorded for this clonotype. This CDR3 is CASSVGMAIQETQYF. CDR3 DNA: TGTGCCAGCAGCGTTGGGATGGCAATACAAGAGACCCAGTACTTC. The chain carries TRBV5-6 and TRBJ2-5; D unresolved. Germline V gene data show CDR1 as SGHDT and CDR2 as YYEEEE. V was cut by 4 bases and J by 2 bases, with 15 bases left in between. The CDR3 has 15 amino acids.

The chain links TRBV20-1 to TRBJ2-3; D ambiguous. Trimming stripped 8 bases from V and 14 bases from J, with 23 bases between. The V gene's germline CDR1 is DFQATT and CDR2 SNEGSKA (reference sequence). This CDR3 spans 12 amino acids. The CDR3 spells CSPQIGSHGSYF. For the CDR3, the DNA is TGCAGTCCCCAGATAGGGTCTCACGGGTCGTATTTT.

This sequence joins TRBV10-3 and TRBJ1-5; 7 bases map to TRBD1. The CDR3 spans 12 residues. V shed 10 bases, J shed 4 bases, and the junction held 4 bases outside the gene matches. From germline, CDR1 is ENHRY and CDR2 SYGVKD. In nucleotides, the CDR3 is TGTGCCACCAGGGGGACGAATCAGCCCCAGCATTTT. It is translated as CATRGTNQPQHF.

This clonotype occurred a few times. The rearrangement joins TRBV6-6 to TRBJ1-2; D unresolved. Deletions cut 11 bases from V and 3 bases from J, with 16 bases between. CDR1 is MNHNY, CDR2 SVGAGI, per germline (reference sequence). This CDR3 has 13 residues. CDR3 in amino acids: CAAEGRGYYGYTF. The CDR3 DNA follows: TGTGCCGCGGAAGGTAGAGGGTACTATGGCTACACCTTC.

This clonotype was observed a few times. The V and J genes are TRBV28 and TRBJ1-2, with a weak D call TRBD1 (5 bases). This CDR3 is built from 12 residues. The germline V gene has CDR1 MDHEN and CDR2 SYDVKM. Between the trimmed V and J ends, which lost 6 bases and 7 bases, there was a span of 12 bases. DNA for the CDR3: TGTGCCAGCAGGACAGAGACGTTTGGCTACACCTTC. This translates into CASRTETFGYTF.

The rearrangement joins TRBV28 to TRBJ2-5; TRBD2 aligns across 7 bases. The J call may not be correct, given that the DNA end is closer to TRBJ2-7. The germline gives CDR1 MDHEN, CDR2 SYDVKM. CDR3 length: 14 residues. In DNA, the CDR3 is TGTGCCTCAATCGGGGGAGGGTCCGTATACGAGCAGTACTTC. Residues: CASIGGGSVYEQYF.

The chain is built from TRBV6-5 and TRBJ1-2, with D tentatively TRBD1 (6 bases). CDR3 length: 14 amino acids. Germline V gene data show CDR1 as MNHEY and CDR2 as SVGAGI. With 2 bases removed from V and 8 bases from J, the gap between germline ends came to 15 bases. The CDR3 reads CASSYGGTGKGYTF. The CDR3 DNA reads as TGTGCCAGCAGTTACGGTGGAACAGGGAAAGGCTACACCTTC.

The chain couples TRBV4-3 to TRBJ1-2; possible D gene TRBD1, 6 bases. Germline assignment: CDR1 LGHNA and CDR2 YSLEER. This CDR3 is 14 amino acids long. The V end was cut by 1 base, the J end by 5 bases, with 11 bases between. The chain's CDR3 is CASSQGTVGYGYTF. CDR3 coding DNA: TGCGCCAGCAGCCAAGGGACAGTTGGGTATGGCTACACCTTC.

A word on this clonotype: This may stem from a read error, because a much larger clone lies one nucleotide away. The chain joins TRBV6-6 to TRBJ2-4, with D perhaps matching TRBD1 (5 bases). The J call may be incorrect, as the DNA end agrees better with TRBJ2-7. Germline V gene lookup returns CDR1 MNHNY and CDR2 SVGAGI (reference sequence). This CDR3 has 13 amino acids. The CDR3 sequence: CASRRSGKYEQYF. The CDR3, as DNA: TGTGCCAGCAGACGGTCAGGGAAGTACGAGCAGTACTTC.

The chain couples TRBV20-1 to TRBJ2-5; 10 positions match TRBD2. The CDR3 length is 17 residues. Germline CDR1 DFQATT, CDR2 SNEGSKA (reference sequence). V gave up 1 base and J gave up 4 bases; unmatched junction bases: 12. The CDR3 is CSARAVSGGASLETQYF. DNA for the CDR3: TGCAGTGCTAGAGCAGTAAGCGGGGGGGCCTCCTTAGAGACCCAGTACTTC.

This chain joins TRBV15 and TRBJ2-7, with TRBD1 matching 9 bases. Unmatched junction bases numbered 4, after V lost 2 bases and J lost 2 bases. Germline V lookup: CDR1 LNHNV, CDR2 YYDKDF (reference sequence). The CDR3 runs to 15 residues. The CDR3 DNA is TGTGCCACCAGCAGAACCAGGACAGGGGCCTACGAGCAGTACTTC. Translated: CATSRTRTGAYEQYF.

The chain combines TRBV28 with TRBJ1-3; 7 bases are shared with TRBD1. Looked up from germline, CDR1 is MDHEN and CDR2 is SYDVKM. The CDR3 totals 15 residues. The V segment lost 6 bases and the J segment 0 bases; nucleotides outside the gene matches: 5. For the CDR3, the DNA is TGTGCCAGCAGGCCGACAGGGAACTCTGGAAACACCATATATTTT. Its protein is CASRPTGNSGNTIYF. Filled out from reference TRBV28 and TRBJ1-3, the complete variable domain reads DVKVTQSSRYLVKRTGEKVFLECVQDMDHENMFWYRQDPGLGLRLIYFSYDVKMKEKGDIPEGYSVSREKKERFSLILESASTNQTSMYLCASRPTGNSGNTIYFGEGSWLTVV.

The chain joins TRBV6-5 to TRBJ2-3, with TRBD2 identical over 10 bases. Trimming removed 6 bases from V and 1 base from J; junction bases left unmatched: 7. The CDR3 extends over 16 amino acids. The germline V gene has CDR1 MNHEY and CDR2 SVGAGI. The CDR3 region is CASRPSGGDGTDTQYF. The CDR3 bases are TGTGCCAGCAGACCTAGCGGGGGAGATGGCACAGATACGCAGTATTTT.

This chain links TRBV6-5 with TRBJ1-6; TRBD1 aligns across 7 bases. CDR1 and CDR2 (germline): MNHEY, SVGAGI. J was trimmed by 10 bases and V by 5 bases; bases with no gene match: 8. This CDR3 spans 14 amino acids. The DNA for the CDR3 is TGTGCCAGCAGTGGGGGCAGGGGGGGATCACCCCTCCACTTT. It specifies CASSGGRGGSPLHF.

The chain links TRBV24-1 to TRBJ1-1; TRBD1 matches at 8 bases. In germline, CDR1 is KGHDR, CDR2 SFDVKD. With V trimmed by 4 bases and J by 8 bases, 5 bases remained unmatched. The CDR3 has 13 residues. The CDR3 spells CATSEGTGPEAFF. In DNA, the CDR3 is TGTGCCACCAGTGAAGGGACAGGCCCAGAAGCTTTCTTT.

This sequence joins TRBV20-1 and TRBJ1-2; D gene ambiguous. The CDR3 runs 10 residues. V lost 5 bases and J 7 bases, leaving 8 bases between the germline ends. Germline loops: CDR1 DFQATT, CDR2 SNEGSKA (reference sequence). The CDR3 nucleotides read TGCAGTGCTTCGTTCAGTGGCTACACCTTC. Its protein is CSASFSGYTF.

This clonotype was seen just once. The rearrangement links TRBV3-1 to TRBJ2-1, with D possibly matching TRBD1 (5 bases). V was trimmed by 4 bases and J by 0 bases, leaving 16 bases between them. Germline V CDR1 and CDR2: LGHDT, YNNKEL (reference sequence). This CDR3 is built from 17 residues. The CDR3 DNA is TGTGCCAGCAGCCCCTGGCCGAGACAGAGCTCCTACAATGAGCAGTTCTTC. Translation: CASSPWPRQSSYNEQFF.

The gene calls are TRBV6-2 or TRBV6-3 and TRBJ2-7, with TRBD1 matching over 10 bases. The germline V gene encodes CDR1 MNHEY and CDR2 SVGEGT. V shed 6 bases and J 6 bases; nucleotides not matched to a gene: 8. The CDR3 extends over 14 amino acids. The CDR3 bases are TGTGCCAGCAGAACGGACAGGGGGAGGTCCGAGCAGTACTTC. It is translated as CASRTDRGRSEQYF.

This clonotype has a handful of counts. The rearrangement links TRBV20-1 to TRBJ1-2; D is unclear. This CDR3 spans 13 amino acids. CDR1 and CDR2 (germline): DFQATT, SNEGSKA (reference sequence). V was pared by 5 bases and J by 4 bases, with 14 bases between. The CDR3 here is CSAHPAARYGYTF. The CDR3 DNA follows: TGCAGTGCTCACCCTGCGGCGCGCTATGGCTACACCTTC.